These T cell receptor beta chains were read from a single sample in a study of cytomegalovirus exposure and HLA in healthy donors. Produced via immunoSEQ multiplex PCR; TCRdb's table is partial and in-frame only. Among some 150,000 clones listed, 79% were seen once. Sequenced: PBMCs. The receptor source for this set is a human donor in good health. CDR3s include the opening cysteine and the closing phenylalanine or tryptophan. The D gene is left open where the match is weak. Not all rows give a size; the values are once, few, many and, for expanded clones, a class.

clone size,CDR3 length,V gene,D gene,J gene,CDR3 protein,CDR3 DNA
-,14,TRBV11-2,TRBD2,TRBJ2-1,CASSLPGLKNEQFF,TGTGCCAGCAGCCTCCCGGGACTAAAAAATGAGCAGTTCTTC
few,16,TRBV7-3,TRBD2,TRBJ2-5,CASSPLAGRFQETQYF,TGTGCCAGCAGCCCGCTAGCGGGAAGATTCCAAGAGACCCAGTACTTC
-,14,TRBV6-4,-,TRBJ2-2,CASSDNSLTGELFF,TGTGCCAGCAGTGACAACAGCCTCACCGGGGAGCTGTTTTTT
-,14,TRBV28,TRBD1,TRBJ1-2,CASSSHGQGYGYTF,TGTGCCAGCAGTTCCCACGGACAGGGCTATGGCTACACCTTC
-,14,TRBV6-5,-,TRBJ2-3,CASSYTVPADTQYF,TGTGCCAGCAGTTACACAGTACCAGCAGATACGCAGTATTTT
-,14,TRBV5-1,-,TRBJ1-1,CASRRRDLNTEAFF,TGCGCCAGCCGACGCAGGGATCTGAACACTGAAGCTTTCTTT
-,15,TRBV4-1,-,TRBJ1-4,CASSLTASINEKLFF,TGCGCCAGCAGCCTTACAGCCTCTATTAATGAAAAACTGTTTTTT
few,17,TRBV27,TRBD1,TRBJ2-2,CASSFRQGRRDTGELFF,TGTGCCAGCAGTTTCAGACAGGGGAGGCGGGACACCGGGGAGCTGTTTTTT
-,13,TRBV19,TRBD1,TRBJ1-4,CASSGRTGEKLFF,TGTGCCAGTAGTGGGCGGACAGGGGAAAAACTGTTTTTT
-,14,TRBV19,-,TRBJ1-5,CASSTQGRQGPQHF,TGTGCCAGTAGTACACAGGGCCGACAAGGGCCCCAGCATTTT
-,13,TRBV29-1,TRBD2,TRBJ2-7,CSVQGLAGYEQYF,TGCAGCGTTCAGGGACTAGCGGGATACGAGCAGTACTTC
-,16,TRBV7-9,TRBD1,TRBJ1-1,CSSSPIPGTGGTEAFF,TGTTCCAGCAGCCCAATCCCCGGGACAGGGGGCACTGAAGCTTTCTTT
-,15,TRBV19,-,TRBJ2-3,CASSEGPGPTDTQYF,TGTGCCAGTAGTGAGGGCCCGGGCCCCACAGATACGCAGTATTTT
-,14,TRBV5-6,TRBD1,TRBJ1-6,CASSSRDRDSPLHF,TGTGCCAGCAGCAGTCGGGACAGGGATTCACCCCTCCACTTT
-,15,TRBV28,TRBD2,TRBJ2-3,CASSLTSGPTDTQYF,TGTGCCAGCAGTTTAACTAGCGGGCCAACAGATACGCAGTATTTT
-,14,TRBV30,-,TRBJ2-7,CAWSRGQLNYEQYF,TGTGCCTGGAGTCGAGGACAGCTGAACTACGAGCAGTACTTC
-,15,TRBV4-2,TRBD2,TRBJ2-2,CASSQLAGDTGELFF,TGTGCCAGCAGCCAACTAGCGGGAGACACCGGGGAGCTGTTTTTT
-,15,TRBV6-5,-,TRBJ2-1,CASSYTVAGGNEQFF,TGTGCCAGCAGTTACACAGTTGCAGGGGGGAATGAGCAGTTCTTC
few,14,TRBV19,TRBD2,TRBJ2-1,CASSLTSGGSEQFF,TGTGCCAGTAGCCTGACTAGCGGCGGGAGTGAGCAGTTCTTC
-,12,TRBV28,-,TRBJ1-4,CASRGFGSGLFF,TGTGCCAGCCGTGGGTTCGGGAGCGGACTGTTTTTT
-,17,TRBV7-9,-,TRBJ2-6,CASSLVLGGYGANVLTF,TGTGCCAGCAGCTTAGTGCTTGGGGGCTACGGGGCCAACGTCCTGACTTTC
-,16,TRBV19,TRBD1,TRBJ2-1,CASSMEGQGGFREQFF,TGTGCCAGTAGTATGGAAGGACAGGGGGGGTTCCGGGAGCAGTTCTTC